A single sample is the source of the 5 T cell receptor beta chains below, sequenced in a study of beta chain features in type 1 diabetes. The whole isolated RNA underwent reverse transcription, so sequencing captured expressed TCRB transcripts. Clones were sequenced by immunoSEQ multiplex PCR, and TCRdb holds only the in-frame ones, with some missing. The sample holds 110,000 to 150,000 clones, about 9.7% seen once. Source material: central memory CD4+ T cells from blood. Every receptor here comes from a woman between 40 and 55 years old in good health.

This clone came up many times. This CDR3 reads CASSNTVSYEQYF. The CDR3 nucleotides are TGTGCCAGCAGCAACACAGTATCCTACGAGCAGTACTTC. The chain combines TRBV7-2 with TRBJ2-7; D is ambiguous. The length of the CDR3 is 13 residues. Germline V gives CDR1 SGHTA, CDR2 FQGNSA. Trimming left V 5 bases short and J 1 base short, with 9 bases between.

This clone has more than one count but fewer than ten. The rearrangement links TRBV7-8 to TRBJ1-2; weak D call: TRBD1 (5 bases). The CDR3 runs to 14 residues. The germline V gene has CDR1 SGHVS and CDR2 FQNEAQ. Trimming shortened V by 5 bases and J by 4 bases, and 14 bases separated the two germline ends. The CDR3 region has the DNA TGTGCCAGCAGCGGGGGGACGGTACCCTATGGCTACACCTTC. It translates to CASSGGTVPYGYTF.

This clone was seen only a few times. This chain joins TRBV5-1 and TRBJ1-2; D gene ambiguous. V gave up 2 bases and J gave up 5 bases, with 13 bases separating them. From germline, CDR1 is SGHRS and CDR2 YFSETQ. This CDR3 region has 14 residues. DNA for the CDR3: TGCGCCAGCAGCTTAGCAGGATTCCCGTATGGCTACACCTTC. It yields the protein CASSLAGFPYGYTF.

Here the CDR3 DNA reads TGTGCCAGCAGGGCGAGGGGGCAGAGCAATCAGCCCCAGCATTTT. Translation gives CASRARGQSNQPQHF. V and J are TRBV2 and TRBJ1-5; 7 bases agree with TRBD1. The germline CDR1 and CDR2 sequences are SNHLY and FYNNEI. V was clipped by 6 bases and J by 1 base; unmatched bases: 6. The CDR3 spans 15 residues.

This clone appeared a few times. The chain recombines TRBV19 with TRBJ2-3, with 7 bases matching TRBD1. After removal of 10 bases from V and 3 bases from J, the junction contained 7 bases not matched to a gene. This CDR3 region has 13 residues. In germline, CDR1 is LNHDA, CDR2 SQIVND (reference sequence). The CDR3 coding sequence is TGTGCCACCGGACCGACAGGGACAGATACGCAGTATTTT. This translates into CATGPTGTDTQYF.